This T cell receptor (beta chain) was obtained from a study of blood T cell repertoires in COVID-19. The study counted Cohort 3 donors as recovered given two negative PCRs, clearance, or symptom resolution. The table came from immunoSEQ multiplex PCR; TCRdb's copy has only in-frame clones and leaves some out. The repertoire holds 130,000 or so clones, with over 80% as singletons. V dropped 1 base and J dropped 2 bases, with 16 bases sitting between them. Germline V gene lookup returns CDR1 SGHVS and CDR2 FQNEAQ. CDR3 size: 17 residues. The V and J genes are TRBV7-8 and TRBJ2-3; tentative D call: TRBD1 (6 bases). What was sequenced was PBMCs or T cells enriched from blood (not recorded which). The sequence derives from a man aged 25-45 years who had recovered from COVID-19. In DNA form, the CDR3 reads TGTGCCAGCAGCTTAGACCTGGGGGCCCCCGTCACAGATACGCAGTATTTT. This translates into CASSLDLGAPVTDTQYF.